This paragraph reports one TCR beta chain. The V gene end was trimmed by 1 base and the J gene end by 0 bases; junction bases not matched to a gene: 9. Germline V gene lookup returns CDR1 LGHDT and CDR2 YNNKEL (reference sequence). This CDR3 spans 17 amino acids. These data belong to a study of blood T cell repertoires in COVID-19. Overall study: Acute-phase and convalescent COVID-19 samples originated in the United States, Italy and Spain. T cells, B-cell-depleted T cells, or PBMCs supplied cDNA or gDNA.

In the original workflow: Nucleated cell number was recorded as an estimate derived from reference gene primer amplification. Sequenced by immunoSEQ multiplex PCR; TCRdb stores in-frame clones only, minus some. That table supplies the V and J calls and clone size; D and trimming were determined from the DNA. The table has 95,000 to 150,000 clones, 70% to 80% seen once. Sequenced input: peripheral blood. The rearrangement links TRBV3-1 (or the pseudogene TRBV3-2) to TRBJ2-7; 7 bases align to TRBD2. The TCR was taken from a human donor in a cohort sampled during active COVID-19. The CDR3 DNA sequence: TGTGCCAGCAGCCAAGGGGTCCCGGGAGGAGGCTCCTACGAGCAGTACTTC. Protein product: CASSQGVPGGGSYEQYF.